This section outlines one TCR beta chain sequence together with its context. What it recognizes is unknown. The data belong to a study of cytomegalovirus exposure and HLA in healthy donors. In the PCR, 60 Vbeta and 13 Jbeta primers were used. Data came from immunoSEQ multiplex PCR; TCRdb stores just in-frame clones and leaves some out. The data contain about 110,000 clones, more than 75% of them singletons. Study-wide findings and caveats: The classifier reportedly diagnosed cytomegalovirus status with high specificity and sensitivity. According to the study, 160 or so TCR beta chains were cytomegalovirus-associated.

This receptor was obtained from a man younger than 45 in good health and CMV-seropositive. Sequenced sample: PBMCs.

The CDR3 here is CASSFRDINQPQHF. CDR3 coding DNA: TGTGCCAGCAGCTTCAGGGATATCAATCAGCCCCAGCATTTT. This chain joins TRBV7-6 and TRBJ1-5; maybe TRBD1 (5 bases). The CDR3 is made up of 14 amino acids. V shed 3 bases and J shed 3 bases, with 9 bases lying between them. CDR1 is SGHVS and CDR2 is FNYEAQ in the germline V gene.